This entry features one T cell receptor beta chain sequence. The target antigen is unknown. The repertoire was sequenced with immunoSEQ multiplex PCR; TCRdb's copy has only in-frame clones and lacks some. The table has some 340,000 clones, around 81% seen once. Germline CDR1 is KGHSH and CDR2 is LQKENI. The CDR3 is 15 amino acids. V lost 4 bases and J lost 5; bases outside the gene matches: 6. The treatment is: 15 to 20 received Ad26.COV2.S at low or high dose, single or two shots; about 5 received placebo; per-sample allocation not given. Material that was analyzed had been drawn on day 63 after the first vaccine or placebo injection. Vaccination employed an Ad26 vector expressing the Wuhan-strain SARS-CoV-2 spike. The record originates from a study of Ad26.COV2.S vaccination and SARS-CoV-2 variants. Regarding the study as a whole: People who got the vaccine or the placebo had similar non-spike TCR breadth. From the TCR breadth and depth analyses, total T cell responses may have been underestimated.

The chain carries TRBV18 and TRBJ2-2, with TRBD2 matching over 8 bases. This TCR derives from a person between 18 and 65 years old who received the Ad26.COV2.S COVID-19 vaccine or a placebo. The starting material was peripheral blood, obtained in a trial of Ad26.COV2.S vaccine versus placebo. As DNA, the CDR3 is TGTGCCAGCTCACGCGGGACTAGGTCGACCGGGGAGCTGTTTTTT. It specifies CASSRGTRSTGELFF.